This T cell receptor (beta chain) stems from a study of shared clonotypes between healthy human individuals. Whole-study findings and limits: An expected dependence of interdonor clonotype sharing on sequencing depth was noted.

This CDR3 is 15 amino acids long. The germline V gene has CDR1 SGHDN and CDR2 FVKESK. With 6 bases removed from V and 8 bases from J, the gap between germline ends came to 17 bases. The repertoire was sequenced with immunoSEQ multiplex PCR; TCRdb's copy has only in-frame clones and lacks some. The data hold a few million clones, with over 85% observed a single time. This clone showed up just a few times. Its antigen is currently unknown. This clonotype originated in a man younger than 35 in good health. The specimen was naive CD4+ T cells sorted from blood. Regarding subset: CD45RA+ positively selected. This rearrangement joins TRBV14 to TRBJ1-6; D may be TRBD1 (5 bases). The chain's CDR3 is CASSALGDLDSPLHF. CDR3 nucleotide sequence: TGTGCCAGCAGTGCCCTTGGGGACCTGGATTCACCCCTCCACTTT.